The 30 T cell receptor beta chains below come from one sample, sequenced in a study of shared clonotypes between healthy human individuals. Here immunoSEQ multiplex PCR was the method, and the copy in TCRdb shows in-frame clones only, minus some. This sample has 2 million to 2.5 million clones, with over 90% found just once. Sequencing used naive CD4+ T cells from PBMCs. The subset is: CD45RA+ positively selected. These receptors were collected from a man aged 18 to 29 in good health. Some clones in this sample may be carry-over from other donors' samples.

This chain connects TRBV7-9 to TRBJ2-7; 8 bases agree with TRBD1. The V gene end was trimmed by 1 base and the J gene end by 4 bases; junction bases not matched to a gene: 12. Germline lookup yields CDR1 SEHNR and CDR2 FQNEAQ (reference sequence). CDR3 size: 17 residues. CDR3 sequence reads: CASSLENSGTGKYEQYF. The DNA for the CDR3 is TGTGCCAGCAGCTTAGAAAATTCAGGGACAGGTAAGTACGAGCAGTACTTC.

The chain combines TRBV7-9 with TRBJ2-1; 8 bases map to TRBD2. The V segment lost 4 bases and the J segment 14 bases; nucleotides outside the gene matches: 13. CDR3 length: 14 amino acids. The germline V gene encodes CDR1 SEHNR and CDR2 FQNEAQ (reference sequence). CDR3 amino acids: CASSYESVGGVEFF. CDR3 nucleotides: TGTGCCAGCAGCTATGAATCCGTCGGGGGGGTTGAGTTCTTC.

The chain combines TRBV6-5 with TRBJ2-5; TRBD1 is a possible D gene (5 bases). Germline-derived CDR1 and CDR2 are MNHEY and SVGAGI. This CDR3 has 15 residues. Deletions cut 5 bases from V and 5 bases from J, with 18 bases between. The CDR3, as DNA: TGTGCCAGCAGTCCGAATATGGGGCCTGGGGAGACCCAGTACTTC. Translation: CASSPNMGPGETQYF.

The chain uses TRBV10-3 and TRBJ1-5, with D possibly being TRBD1 (5 bases). There are 14 residues in the CDR3. Germline assignment: CDR1 ENHRY and CDR2 SYGVKD. Between the trimmed V and J ends, which lost 10 bases and 5 bases, there was a span of 18 bases. CDR3 sequence: CATPWGLSYQPQHF. CDR3 DNA: TGTGCCACTCCATGGGGACTTTCTTATCAGCCCCAGCATTTT.

The CDR3 loop is CASSWGTSGTSGRTDTQYF. In nucleotides, the CDR3 is TGCGCCAGCAGCTGGGGGACTAGCGGAACTTCAGGGCGGACAGATACGCAGTATTTT. The V gene is TRBV5-1, the J gene TRBJ2-3; 11 nucleotides match TRBD2. The CDR3 covers 19 residues. V lost 3 bases, J lost 3 bases, and 15 bases stayed unmatched. Germline V gene sequence: CDR1 SGHRS, CDR2 YFSETQ.

The J gene is TRBJ1-2, the V gene TRBV30, with D possibly being TRBD1 (6 bases). Looked up from germline, CDR1 is GTSNPN and CDR2 is SVGIG (reference sequence). The CDR3 loop spans 12 amino acids. V lost 4 bases and J 8 bases, leaving 14 bases between the germline ends. The CDR3 here is CAWKGARGGYTF. For the CDR3, the DNA is TGTGCCTGGAAGGGTGCGAGGGGGGGCTACACCTTC. The variable domain in full, with the rest retrieved from reference TRBV30 and TRBJ1-2, is SQTIHQWPATLVQPVGSPLSLECTVEGTSNPNLYWYRQAAGRGLQLLFYSVGIGQISSEVPQNLSASRPQDRQFILSSKKLLLSDSGFYLCAWKGARGGYTFGSGTRLTVV.

V gene TRBV5-1 combines with J gene TRBJ1-5; the D is unclear. The CDR3 is 14 residues long. Between the trimmed V and J ends, which lost 0 bases and 2 bases, there was a span of 6 bases. Germline values: CDR1 SGHRS, CDR2 YFSETQ. The CDR3 here is CASSLDAGNQPQHF. In DNA, the CDR3 is TGCGCCAGCAGCTTGGATGCTGGCAATCAGCCCCAGCATTTT. Full variable domain (rest looked up from reference TRBV5-1 and TRBJ1-5): KAGVTQTPRYLIKTRGQQVTLSCSPISGHRSVSWYQQTPGQGLQFLFEYFSETQRNKGNFPGRFSGRQFSNSRSEMNVSTLELGDSALYLCASSLDAGNQPQHFGDGTRLSIL.

The J gene is TRBJ2-7, the V gene TRBV19; 15 nucleotides line up with TRBD2. Losses at the gene ends were 5 bases for V and 2 bases for J; bases not matched to a gene: 10. This CDR3 has 18 residues. Germline V lookup: CDR1 LNHDA, CDR2 SQIVND (reference sequence). CDR3 DNA sequence: TGTGCCAGTAGTTCGCACACCGGGACTAGCGGGAGGCCCTACGAGCAGTACTTC. Translating gives CASSSHTGTSGRPYEQYF.

V and J are TRBV6-1 and TRBJ1-4; possibly TRBD1 for D (5 bases). Germline assignment: CDR1 MNHNS and CDR2 SASEGT. The CDR3 totals 15 residues. V dropped 9 bases and J dropped 5 bases, with 19 bases sitting between them. The CDR3 spells CASRGYRRMNEKLFF. The CDR3 DNA follows: TGTGCCAGTAGGGGTTATAGACGGATGAATGAAAAACTGTTTTTT.

The V gene is TRBV9, the J gene TRBJ1-1; tentatively, D is TRBD1 (5 bases). Germline V gene sequence: CDR1 SGDLS, CDR2 YYNGEE. Trimming took off 4 bases at V and 7 bases at J, with 17 bases between the two ends. The CDR3 is 14 amino acids. The CDR3 nucleotides are TGTGCCAGCAGCCCCGACGCATACCAGGGTGAAGCTTTCTTT. This codes for CASSPDAYQGEAFF.

This clone was seen a single time. The rearrangement links TRBV5-8 to TRBJ2-7; tentative D call: TRBD1 (6 bases). CDR3 length: 14 residues. V lost 4 bases to trimming and J lost 3 bases, with 14 bases between them. Germline loops: CDR1 SGHTS, CDR2 YDEGEE. The CDR3 reads CASSPSGQIYEQYF. The CDR3 coding sequence is TGTGCCAGCAGCCCCTCGGGACAAATCTACGAGCAGTACTTC.

The rearrangement links TRBV6-5 to TRBJ2-2, with D perhaps matching TRBD1 or TRBD2 (5 bases each). V was pared by 4 bases and J by 2 bases, with 14 bases between. Germline assignment: CDR1 MNHEY and CDR2 SVGAGI. The CDR3 has 16 residues. CDR3 sequence reads: CASSFHGTPNTGELFF. CDR3 nucleotides: TGTGCCAGCAGTTTTCACGGGACGCCAAACACCGGGGAGCTGTTTTTT.

The chain joins TRBV28 to TRBJ2-7; the D is unclear. Trimming left V 10 bases short and J 2 bases short, with 15 bases between. This CDR3 has 13 amino acids. Looked up from germline, CDR1 is MDHEN and CDR2 is SYDVKM. The CDR3 spells CATSVGLPYEQYF. The CDR3 bases are TGTGCCACATCAGTGGGTTTGCCCTACGAGCAGTACTTC.

A note on this clone: The sample carries other DNA sequences with the same CDR3. V gene TRBV5-1 combines with J gene TRBJ2-5, with D perhaps matching TRBD2 (5 bases). The germline V gene has CDR1 SGHRS and CDR2 YFSETQ. V was clipped by 4 bases and J by 1 base, with 8 bases between them. This CDR3 has 13 residues. The CDR3 sequence is CASSGGPQETQYF. The CDR3, as DNA: TGCGCCAGCAGCGGCGGGCCCCAAGAGACCCAGTACTTC.

The DNA for the CDR3 is TGTGCCAGCAGCACGGGACAGGGGGCCTACGAGCAGTACTTC. It translates to CASSTGQGAYEQYF. The V call is TRBV6-5, the J call TRBJ2-7; 11 nucleotides match TRBD1. CDR3 length equals 14 residues. Germline V gene sequence: CDR1 MNHEY, CDR2 SVGAGI. V shed 6 bases, J shed 2 bases, and the junction held 3 bases outside the gene matches.

This chain joins TRBV20-1 and TRBJ1-2, with D unresolved. From germline, CDR1 is DFQATT and CDR2 SNEGSKA (reference sequence). Trimming took 6 bases from V and 2 from J, leaving 4 bases between them. CDR3 size: 10 residues. This chain's CDR3 is CSAANYGYTF. CDR3 coding DNA: TGCAGTGCCGCCAACTATGGCTACACCTTC.

The genes are TRBV6-6 and TRBJ2-2; TRBD2 is a possible D gene (5 bases). This CDR3 comprises 14 residues. The V and J ends lost 7 bases and 1 base respectively, with 10 bases between them. Per germline, CDR1 MNHNY and CDR2 SVGAGI (reference sequence). The CDR3 DNA reads as TGTGCCAGCATAGGACTCCAGAACACCGGGGAGCTGTTTTTT. It codes for CASIGLQNTGELFF.

The rearrangement links TRBV28 to TRBJ2-7; 7 bases align to TRBD1. V lost 5 bases and J lost 2; bases outside the gene matches: 12. CDR3 size: 16 residues. The germline CDR1 and CDR2 sequences are MDHEN and SYDVKM. DNA for the CDR3: TGTGCCAGCAGTGGACGACCGTGGCAGGGGGCCTACGAGCAGTACTTC. Its protein product is CASSGRPWQGAYEQYF.

This sequence joins TRBV18 and TRBJ2-7; a possible D gene is TRBD1 (6 bases). The V gene's germline CDR1 is KGHSH and CDR2 LQKENI. V gave up 4 bases and J gave up 2 bases, with 12 bases separating them. The CDR3 runs to 14 residues. The CDR3: CASSLEQGTYEQYF. CDR3 coding DNA: TGTGCCAGCTCACTGGAACAGGGTACCTACGAGCAGTACTTC.

The CDR3 DNA reads TGTGCCAGCAGCCGCAGCGGGCCGACCCGCACAGATACGCAGTATTTT. Translating gives CASSRSGPTRTDTQYF. This chain connects TRBV2 to TRBJ2-3; TRBD2 might be the D (6 bases). This CDR3 has 16 amino acids. Germline V CDR1 and CDR2: SNHLY, FYNNEI. Trimming took off 6 bases at V and 1 base at J, with 17 bases between the two ends.

The chain couples TRBV28 to TRBJ2-2, with 9 bases lining up with TRBD2. This CDR3 has 19 residues. Germline values: CDR1 MDHEN, CDR2 SYDVKM. The trim removed 5 bases at V and 4 bases at J, leaving 17 bases unmatched. CDR3 region: CASSGQTSGGRVGTGELFF. CDR3 bases: TGTGCCAGCAGTGGGCAGACTTCGGGCGGGAGGGTAGGCACCGGGGAGCTGTTTTTT.

The J gene is TRBJ2-1, the V gene TRBV19; 10 nucleotides match TRBD2. V lost 2 bases, J lost 9 bases, and 7 bases stayed unmatched. CDR1 is LNHDA and CDR2 is SQIVND in the germline V gene (reference sequence). The CDR3 has 15 amino acids. For the CDR3, the DNA is TGTGCCAGTAGTATATTTACTAGCGGGAATCGTGAGCAGTTCTTC. It translates to CASSIFTSGNREQFF.

The chain uses TRBV6-1 and TRBJ2-5, with 8 bases that match TRBD1. The CDR3 consists of 16 residues. V lost 1 base, J lost 9 bases, and 13 bases stayed unmatched. The germline gives CDR1 MNHNS, CDR2 SASEGT. The CDR3 loop reads CASSEDRVGTGNPQYF. As DNA, the CDR3 is TGTGCCAGCAGTGAAGATAGGGTTGGGACAGGCAACCCCCAGTACTTC.

This clone was seen once. The rearrangement uses TRBV28 and TRBJ2-1, with 10 bases that match TRBD2. Germline trimming cut 6 bases from V and 2 bases from J; bases unmatched to any gene: 10. The CDR3 has 17 amino acids. From germline, CDR1 is MDHEN and CDR2 SYDVKM. CDR3 nucleotide sequence: TGTGCCAGCAGCAATTCAGGACTAGCGGAGACCTACAATGAGCAGTTCTTC. Encoded protein: CASSNSGLAETYNEQFF.

This chain joins TRBV15 and TRBJ1-5; TRBD1 is a possible D gene (5 bases). The CDR3 has 14 amino acids. Between the trimmed V and J ends, which lost 1 base and 5 bases, there was a span of 9 bases. Germline CDR1 and CDR2: LNHNV and YYDKDF (reference sequence). The CDR3 nucleotides are TGTGCCACCAGCAGAGGTGCACAGGATCAGCCCCAGCATTTT. Translated, it gives CATSRGAQDQPQHF.

This chain connects TRBV5-1 to TRBJ1-4, with 9 positions matching TRBD1. The ends lost 4 bases at V and 5 bases at J; junction bases unmatched: 6. This CDR3 contains 15 residues. Germline-derived CDR1 and CDR2 are SGHRS and YFSETQ. CDR3 coding DNA: TGCGCCAGCAGCGTTTTGACAGGGGGGAATGAAAAACTGTTTTTT. Encoded protein: CASSVLTGGNEKLFF.

The chain combines TRBV4-1 with TRBJ1-5, with unresolved D. The germline CDR1 and CDR2 sequences are MGHRA and YSYEKL. With 1 base removed from V and 2 bases from J, the gap between germline ends came to 12 bases. The CDR3 loop spans 16 amino acids. The CDR3 loop reads CASSQGIGRGNQPQHF. The CDR3 bases are TGCGCCAGCAGCCAAGGTATAGGGCGCGGCAATCAGCCCCAGCATTTT.

The V call is TRBV7-2, the J call TRBJ2-7, with D perhaps TRBD2 (5 bases). Per the germline V gene, CDR1 is SGHTA and CDR2 is FQGNSA. Trimming stripped 6 bases from V and 3 bases from J, with 12 bases between. This CDR3 contains 13 residues. CDR3 residues: CASSRSRDYEQYF. CDR3 sequence (DNA): TGTGCCAGCAGTCGGTCCCGGGACTACGAGCAGTACTTC. The whole variable domain, remainder taken from reference TRBV7-2 and TRBJ2-7, is GAGVSQSPSNKVTEKGKDVELRCDPISGHTALYWYRQSLGQGLEFLIYFQGNSAPDKSGLPSDRFSAERTGGSVSTLTIQRTQQEDSAVYLCASSRSRDYEQYFGPGTRLTVT.

The J gene is TRBJ2-2, the V gene TRBV7-9, with D possibly TRBD1 on 5 matching bases. Per the germline V gene, CDR1 is SEHNR and CDR2 is FQNEAQ (reference sequence). Trimming removed 1 base from V and 5 bases from J, with 11 bases in between. This CDR3 is 15 amino acids long. CDR3 in amino acids: CASSLDSRGTGELFF. CDR3 sequence (DNA): TGTGCCAGCAGCTTAGATTCAAGGGGAACCGGGGAGCTGTTTTTT.

Turning to this clone: Other DNA sequences from this sample encode an identical CDR3 as well. This rearrangement joins TRBV20-1 to TRBJ1-1; no reliable D call. Germline V gene lookup returns CDR1 DFQATT and CDR2 SNEGSKA (reference sequence). V lost 3 bases, J lost 8 bases, and 10 bases lay in between. The CDR3 runs 11 residues. CDR3 loop: CSASRSAEAFF. The CDR3, as DNA: TGCAGTGCTAGTCGTTCAGCGGAAGCTTTCTTT.